One sample yielded the 21 T cell receptor beta chains listed below, sequenced in a study of identical twins. TCRdb independently ran MiXCR on the 5' RACE reads; one entry per CDR3 protein. The profile covers roughly 540,000 distinct CDR3 sequences, with roughly a fifth appearing a single time and around 0.9% taken by the ten largest. These sequences were also reported in another study, on T cells expressing NK-cell markers.

Material for sequencing was CD4+ T cells sorted from blood. These receptors were collected from a young woman in good health.

Ten or more counts support this clonotype. This chain's CDR3 is CASSRMGQETQYF. The CDR3 region has the DNA TGTGCCAGCAGCCGGATGGGCCAAGAGACCCAGTACTTC. V gene TRBV11-3 combines with J gene TRBJ2-5; D remains unclear. Germline values: CDR1 SGHNT, CDR2 YENEEA. CDR3 length: 13 residues. Between the trimmed V and J ends, which lost 5 bases and 1 base, there was a span of 8 bases.

This clonotype was detected a few times. This chain joins TRBV12-3 or TRBV12-4 and TRBJ2-5, with D tentatively TRBD2 (5 bases). The CDR3 contains 13 residues. V was pared by 4 bases and J by 2 bases, with 8 bases between. The DNA for the CDR3 is TGTGCCAGCAGTTCTTGGACTCAAGAGACCCAGTACTTC. Its protein is CASSSWTQETQYF.

V is TRBV27 and J is TRBJ2-7; D call uncertain. This CDR3 spans 14 amino acids. V was pared by 1 base and J by 1 base, with 8 bases between. Per the germline V gene, CDR1 is MNHEY and CDR2 is SMNVEV (reference sequence). The CDR3 coding sequence is TGTGCCAGCAGTTTATTAATTGGGTCCTACGAGCAGTACTTC. Translating gives CASSLLIGSYEQYF.

V is TRBV4-3 and J is TRBJ2-5; D is undetermined. The germline V gene has CDR1 LGHNA and CDR2 YSLEER. The CDR3 has 13 residues. V was shortened by 0 bases and J by 7 bases, with 9 bases between the two germline ends. The CDR3 loop is CASSQDWGGTQYF. CDR3 nucleotides: TGCGCCAGCAGCCAAGATTGGGGTGGGACCCAGTACTTC.

This rearrangement joins TRBV15 to TRBJ2-7; 7 positions agree with TRBD2. This CDR3 region has 14 residues. CDR1 and CDR2 from the germline V gene are LNHNV and YYDKDF (reference sequence). The ends lost 2 bases at V and 4 bases at J; junction bases unmatched: 5. CDR3 loop: CATSRSSGGYEQYF. For the CDR3, the DNA is TGTGCCACCAGCAGATCATCGGGGGGTTACGAGCAGTACTTC.

In its sample, this clonotype was seen a few times. The gene calls are TRBV29-1 and TRBJ2-1; D is possibly TRBD1 (6 bases). The CDR3 consists of 14 residues. The V end lost 7 bases, the J end lost 4 bases, and 17 bases lay between the germline ends. Germline V CDR1 and CDR2: SQVTM, ANQGSEA. The CDR3 DNA follows: TGCAGCGGTGCCAGGGGAATGGTATACAATGAGCAGTTCTTC. Its translation: CSGARGMVYNEQFF.

The chain employs TRBV7-6 and TRBJ1-5; D unclear. Germline V gene lookup returns CDR1 SGHVS and CDR2 FNYEAQ. The CDR3 is 17 residues long. The V end was cut by 5 bases, the J end by 0 bases, with 17 bases between. CDR3 sequence: CASSPSVSRDSNQPQHF. DNA for the CDR3: TGTGCCAGCAGCCCCTCAGTAAGCCGGGATAGCAATCAGCCCCAGCATTTT. The full variable domain, its missing parts supplied by reference TRBV7-6 and TRBJ1-5, is GAGVSQSPRYKVTKRGQDVALRCDPISGHVSLYWYRQALGQGPEFLTYFNYEAQQDKSGLPNDRFSAERPEGSISTLTIQRTEQRDSAMYRCASSPSVSRDSNQPQHFGDGTRLSIL.

The table lists this clonotype with many counts. The V and J genes are TRBV3-1 and TRBJ2-3, with 10 positions matching TRBD1. V lost 5 bases to trimming and J lost 1 base; unmatched junction nucleotides: 0. The germline CDR1 and CDR2 sequences are LGHDT and YNNKEL (reference sequence). The CDR3 consists of 14 residues. DNA for the CDR3: TGTGCCAGCAGCGGGACAGGGGGCACAGATACGCAGTATTTT. Its protein is CASSGTGGTDTQYF.

The sample holds a few counts of this clonotype. The chain links TRBV7-9 to TRBJ2-5; TRBD1 agrees at 7 bases. V lost 1 base and J lost 5; bases outside the gene matches: 7. Germline lookup yields CDR1 SEHNR and CDR2 FQNEAQ (reference sequence). This CDR3 is built from 15 residues. CDR3 residues: CASSLEVTGSETQYF. In DNA, the CDR3 is TGTGCCAGCAGCTTAGAAGTGACAGGGAGCGAGACCCAGTACTTC.

This chain uses TRBV5-5 with TRBJ2-5, with 7 bases lining up with TRBD1. There are 15 residues in the CDR3. Germline assignment: CDR1 SGHKS and CDR2 YYEKEE (reference sequence). V lost 2 bases, J lost 0 bases, and 4 bases stayed unmatched. CDR3 DNA sequence: TGTGCCAGCAGCTTCTCAGGGGGAAACCAAGAGACCCAGTACTTC. Translated, it gives CASSFSGGNQETQYF.

V usage is TRBV7-9 and J usage is TRBJ2-5; weak D call: TRBD1 (6 bases). Deletions cut 5 bases from V and 7 bases from J, with 14 bases between. The CDR3 runs 13 residues. From germline, CDR1 is SEHNR and CDR2 FQNEAQ (reference sequence). The CDR3 sequence: CASSATGIPTQYF. CDR3 nucleotide sequence: TGTGCCAGCAGCGCCACAGGGATCCCGACCCAGTACTTC.

This clonotype was detected only a few times. This chain connects TRBV7-2 to TRBJ2-2; D is undetermined. V was clipped by 1 base and J by 5 bases, with 11 bases between them. The CDR3 is 15 amino acids. Germline lookup yields CDR1 SGHTA and CDR2 FQGNSA. The DNA for the CDR3 is TGTGCCAGCAGCTTAGAAGCTACCCGAACCGGGGAGCTGTTTTTT. Amino acids: CASSLEATRTGELFF.

The gene calls are TRBV6-1 and TRBJ2-5, with 7 positions matching TRBD2. CDR1 and CDR2 (germline): MNHNS, SASEGT. The V segment lost 7 bases and the J segment 7 bases; nucleotides outside the gene matches: 15. This CDR3 is 15 amino acids long. The CDR3 sequence: CASIAQRGPGATQYF. CDR3 DNA: TGTGCCAGCATCGCCCAGCGGGGACCTGGGGCGACCCAGTACTTC.

This clonotype turned up a few times. The rearrangement uses TRBV12-5 and TRBJ2-1; maybe TRBD2 (6 bases). CDR3 size: 16 residues. Trimming removed 7 bases from V and 1 base from J, with 17 bases in between. CDR1 and CDR2 (germline): LGHNT, FRNRAP. CDR3 amino acids: CASVSPPGVSYNEQFF. CDR3 in DNA: TGTGCTAGTGTCTCTCCCCCGGGAGTATCCTACAATGAGCAGTTCTTC.

The chain joins TRBV9 to TRBJ1-3; D gene ambiguous. CDR3 length: 15 amino acids. The V gene lost 0 bases and the J gene lost 4 bases, with 11 bases spanning the gap. Germline values: CDR1 SGDLS, CDR2 YYNGEE. The CDR3 bases are TGTGCCAGCAGCGTAGCTACGGGATTGGGAAACACCATATATTTT. It encodes CASSVATGLGNTIYF.

The CDR3 coding sequence is TGCGCCAGCAGCTTTATAGCGGGAGGGCCCACCTACGAGCAGTACTTC. Its translation: CASSFIAGGPTYEQYF. The V gene is TRBV5-1, the J gene TRBJ2-7; 11 nucleotides line up with TRBD2. Germline V gene lookup returns CDR1 SGHRS and CDR2 YFSETQ. With 2 bases clipped from V and 2 bases from J, the junction kept 6 bases outside the gene matches. CDR3 length equals 16 residues.

The chain joins TRBV20-1 to TRBJ1-2; the D is unclear. The CDR3 runs to 12 residues. Germline lookup yields CDR1 DFQATT and CDR2 SNEGSKA (reference sequence). V lost 6 bases to trimming and J lost 8 bases, with 16 bases between them. This CDR3 reads CSAPGSRVGYTF. Here the CDR3 DNA reads TGCAGTGCACCGGGGAGCCGGGTAGGCTACACCTTC.

There are a few counts of this clonotype. The CDR3 protein is CASSERQAGDSPLHF. The CDR3 DNA reads as TGTGCCAGCAGTGAAAGACAGGCAGGGGATTCACCCCTCCACTTT. The chain couples TRBV6-1 to TRBJ1-6; TRBD1 might be the D (6 bases). Germline assignment: CDR1 MNHNS and CDR2 SASEGT. The CDR3 is made up of 15 amino acids. The germline V and J ends were trimmed by 2 bases and 8 bases, with 13 bases remaining between them.

The chain joins TRBV5-5 to TRBJ2-7; a possible D gene is TRBD2 (7 bases). The CDR3 length is 13 residues. Trimming shortened V by 7 bases and J by 2 bases, and 13 bases separated the two germline ends. Germline CDR1 SGHKS, CDR2 YYEKEE (reference sequence). For the CDR3, the DNA is TGTGCCAGCCTAGGGGGGGCGGCCTACGAGCAGTACTTC. Its protein product is CASLGGAAYEQYF.

The rearrangement uses TRBV5-1 and TRBJ2-5; tentatively, D is TRBD1 (6 bases). This CDR3 region has 14 residues. The germline gives CDR1 SGHRS, CDR2 YFSETQ. Trimming stripped 3 bases from V and 2 bases from J, with 11 bases between. This CDR3 is CASSWRGQQETQYF. In nucleotides, the CDR3 is TGCGCCAGCAGCTGGAGAGGACAGCAAGAGACCCAGTACTTC.

This chain connects TRBV9 to TRBJ2-7, with TRBD2 identical over 8 bases. The CDR3 covers 17 residues. The V gene's germline CDR1 is SGDLS and CDR2 YYNGEE. J gave up 0 bases and V 2 bases, and 10 bases lay outside the gene matches. CDR3 sequence reads: CASSVGTSGSSSYEQYF. The CDR3 DNA reads TGTGCCAGCAGCGTCGGAACTAGCGGTTCAAGCTCCTACGAGCAGTACTTC.